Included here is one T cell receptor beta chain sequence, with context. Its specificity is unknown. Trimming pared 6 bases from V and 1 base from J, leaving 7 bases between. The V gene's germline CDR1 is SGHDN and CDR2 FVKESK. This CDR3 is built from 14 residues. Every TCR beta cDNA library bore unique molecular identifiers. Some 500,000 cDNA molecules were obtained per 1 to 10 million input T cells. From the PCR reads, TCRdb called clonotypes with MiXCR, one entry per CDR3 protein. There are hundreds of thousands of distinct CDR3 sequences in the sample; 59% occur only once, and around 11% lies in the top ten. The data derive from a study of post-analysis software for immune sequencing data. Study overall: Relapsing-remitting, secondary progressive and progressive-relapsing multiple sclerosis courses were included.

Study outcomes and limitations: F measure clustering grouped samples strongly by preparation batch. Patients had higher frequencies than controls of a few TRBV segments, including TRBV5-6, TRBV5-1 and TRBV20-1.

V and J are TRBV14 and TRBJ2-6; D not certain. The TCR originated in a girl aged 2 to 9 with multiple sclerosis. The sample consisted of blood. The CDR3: CASRKGSGANVLTF. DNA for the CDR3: TGTGCCAGCAGGAAGGGTTCTGGGGCCAACGTCCTGACTTTC.